These 16 T cell receptor beta chains were all obtained from the same sample, sequenced in a study of shared clonotypes between healthy human individuals. Measured with immunoSEQ multiplex PCR; TCRdb has only the in-frame clones, and not every one. The sample lists about 960,000 clones, 76% occurring once. Sequencing was carried out using memory CD4+ T cells sorted from blood. The subset was: CD45RA-negative fraction. The receptor source for this set is a man between 18 and 35 years old in good health.

The chain uses TRBV19 and TRBJ2-3; weak D call: TRBD2 (6 bases). CDR1 is LNHDA and CDR2 is SQIVND in the germline V gene (reference sequence). V was trimmed by 10 bases and J by 0 bases, leaving 11 bases between them. The CDR3 extends over 13 amino acids. For the CDR3, the DNA is TGTGCCACCTCGGAGGGAAGCACAGATACGCAGTATTTT. Translation: CATSEGSTDTQYF.

The rearrangement joins TRBV14 to TRBJ2-3, with unresolved D. Germline-derived CDR1 and CDR2 are SGHDN and FVKESK. V lost 2 bases to trimming and J lost 2 bases, with 5 bases between them. The CDR3 is made up of 13 amino acids. The CDR3 loop is CASSQLITDTQYF. The DNA of the CDR3 is TGTGCCAGCAGCCAACTGATCACAGATACGCAGTATTTT.

This chain uses TRBV19 with TRBJ2-7; 10 nucleotides agree with TRBD2. CDR1 LNHDA and CDR2 SQIVND come from the germline V gene (reference sequence). This CDR3 has 15 residues. J lost 2 bases, V lost 9 bases, and 10 bases had no gene match. CDR3 bases: TGTGCCAGGGATCGATCTAGCGGGAGTGCCTACGAGCAGTACTTC. Amino acids: CARDRSSGSAYEQYF.

The rearrangement links TRBV5-1 to TRBJ2-5; 9 bases are shared with TRBD1. The length of the CDR3 is 14 residues. Germline V CDR1 and CDR2: SGHRS, YFSETQ. Unmatched junction bases numbered 6, after V lost 4 bases and J lost 5 bases. The CDR3 sequence: CASSKDRGSETQYF. The DNA of the CDR3 is TGCGCCAGCAGCAAGGACAGGGGAAGCGAGACCCAGTACTTC.

The chain has TRBV19 and TRBJ2-7; tentative D call: TRBD1 (5 bases). The ends were cut back, 6 bases at V and 5 bases at J, with 8 bases in the middle. Germline V gene data show CDR1 as LNHDA and CDR2 as SQIVND (reference sequence). The CDR3 is 11 residues long. The CDR3 DNA is TGTGCCAGTAGGTTCAGGGACGAGCAGTACTTC. It yields the protein CASRFRDEQYF.

As for this clone: Within the sample, other DNA sequences also encode this same CDR3. This sequence joins TRBV19 and TRBJ1-4; D is unresolved. V lost 5 bases, J lost 5 bases, and 9 bases lay in between. The CDR3 spans 13 residues. Germline CDR1 is LNHDA and CDR2 is SQIVND (reference sequence). The CDR3 nucleotides read TGTGCCAGTAGTGATAGCGGCAATGAAAAACTGTTTTTT. Translated: CASSDSGNEKLFF.

In this sample, this clone turned up once. The chain is built from TRBV7-8 and TRBJ1-4; TRBD1 is a possible D gene (6 bases). The CDR3 runs to 15 residues. Trimming stripped 5 bases from V and 6 bases from J, with 16 bases between. CDR1 SGHVS and CDR2 FQNEAQ come from the germline V gene. This chain's CDR3 is CASSATGTSYEKLFF. In DNA form, the CDR3 reads TGTGCCAGCAGCGCAACCGGGACATCCTATGAAAAACTGTTTTTT.

The chain uses TRBV30 and TRBJ2-7, with D maybe TRBD2 (7 bases). The germline gives CDR1 GTSNPN, CDR2 SVGIG (reference sequence). V dropped 2 bases and J dropped 5 bases, with 13 bases sitting between them. The CDR3 totals 13 residues. CDR3 in DNA: TGTGCCTGGAGTCCGGGGGGCAGCCACGAGCAGTACTTC. Amino acid sequence: CAWSPGGSHEQYF.

Turning to this clone: The sample holds other DNA sequences that translate to the same CDR3. The V call is TRBV7-9, the J call TRBJ2-2; 10 nucleotides match TRBD1. Germline V gene data show CDR1 as SEHNR and CDR2 as FQNEAQ (reference sequence). The V and J ends lost 5 bases and 5 bases, in that order; junction bases with no gene match: 2. CDR3 length: 14 amino acids. CDR3 nucleotides: TGTGCCAGCAGCCGGACAGGGGGGACCGGGGAGCTGTTTTTT. This encodes CASSRTGGTGELFF.

V and J are TRBV6-1 and TRBJ1-2, with TRBD1 matching 7 bases. CDR3 size: 13 residues. Looked up from germline, CDR1 is MNHNS and CDR2 is SASEGT. The V gene end was trimmed by 6 bases and the J gene end by 4 bases; junction bases not matched to a gene: 5. DNA for the CDR3: TGTGCCAGCAGGCCGACAGGGAGCTATGGCTACACCTTC. Encoded protein: CASRPTGSYGYTF.

This clone occurred a few times. The chain joins TRBV21-1 to TRBJ1-3; the D call in the table, TRBD1, was not verified against the DNA. TRBV21-1 is reported as a pseudogene. CDR3 length: 14 residues. CDR3 sequence: CASSPKDRGNTIYF. As DNA, the CDR3 is TGTGCCAGCAGCCCCAAGGACAGGGGGAACACCATATATTTT.

This clone was seen a single time. This chain links TRBV7-2 with TRBJ2-3; no definite D call. Looked up from germline, CDR1 is SGHTA and CDR2 is FQGNSA. The CDR3 spans 13 residues. Trimming pared 2 bases from V and 7 bases from J, leaving 10 bases between. The CDR3 is CASSLSVSNTQYF. The CDR3 nucleotides are TGTGCCAGCAGCTTATCTGTTTCGAATACGCAGTATTTT.

CDR3 DNA: TGTGCCAGCAGGAGCGTCAGGGCCGGGGAGCTGTTTTTT. Protein: CASRSVRAGELFF. This rearrangement joins TRBV11-2 to TRBJ2-2, with D perhaps matching TRBD1 (5 bases). The CDR3 is made up of 13 amino acids. CDR1 SGHAT and CDR2 FQNNGV come from the germline V gene. Trimming took 6 bases from V and 6 from J, leaving 11 bases between them.

This chain links TRBV7-3 with TRBJ2-7; 7 nucleotides line up with TRBD1. The CDR3 is 14 residues long. Germline lookup yields CDR1 SGHTA and CDR2 FQGTGA. Trimming at V came to 1 base and at J to 5 bases, leaving 5 bases not matched to a gene. The CDR3 DNA reads as TGTGCCAGCAGCTTAAAGGCAGGGGGAAACGAGCAGTACTTC. It codes for CASSLKAGGNEQYF.

The V call is TRBV6-5, the J call TRBJ2-2; D might be TRBD2 (6 bases). This CDR3 contains 15 residues. The germline V and J ends were trimmed by 8 bases and 4 bases, with 17 bases remaining between them. The germline V gene has CDR1 MNHEY and CDR2 SVGAGI. CDR3 in amino acids: CASLPGVVSTGELFF. The CDR3 nucleotides read TGTGCCAGCTTGCCGGGGGTCGTGAGCACCGGGGAGCTGTTTTTT.

Concerning this clone itself: The same CDR3 also results from other DNA sequences found in this sample. This chain links TRBV27 with TRBJ2-7; 11 bases map to TRBD1. In germline, CDR1 is MNHEY, CDR2 SMNVEV (reference sequence). This CDR3 has 15 amino acids. J lost 5 bases, V lost 2 bases, and 5 bases had no gene match. The CDR3 region is CASSLTGTGGHEQYF. The CDR3 nucleotides read TGTGCCAGCAGTTTAACCGGGACAGGGGGTCACGAGCAGTACTTC.